The 32 T cell receptor beta chains given below trace back to one sample, sequenced in a study of shared clonotypes between healthy human individuals. Sequencing was performed with immunoSEQ multiplex PCR; in TCRdb, only in-frame clones are kept and a portion is missing. Counted here are about 2,500,000 clones, just over 90% occurring once; the ten biggest clones make up over 0.12%. The material sequenced was naive CD4+ T cells sorted from blood. Described subset: CD45RA+ positively selected. These receptors originate from a man aged 18 to 30 in good health.

The chain couples TRBV7-9 to TRBJ1-1, with D maybe TRBD1 (6 bases). The CDR3 has 15 residues. Germline V lookup: CDR1 SEHNR, CDR2 FQNEAQ (reference sequence). Trimming cost V 4 bases and J 6 bases, with 18 bases left between them. CDR3 coding DNA: TGTGCCAGCAGCTCCGAGGGGGGCTCCAGCGCTGAAGCTTTCTTT. Protein sequence: CASSSEGGSSAEAFF.

The chain is built from TRBV7-2 and TRBJ2-7; D may be TRBD2 (6 bases). Trimming cost V 8 bases and J 6 bases, with 14 bases left between them. Germline assignment: CDR1 SGHTA and CDR2 FQGNSA. CDR3 length: 12 amino acids. The CDR3 DNA reads TGTGCCAGCCGGGACTCCATCGCCGAGCAGTACTTC. It codes for CASRDSIAEQYF.

The CDR3 is CASSLPRDGRYNTEAFF. In DNA, the CDR3 is TGTGCCAGTAGTCTACCCCGGGACGGTCGTTATAACACTGAAGCTTTCTTT. This chain joins TRBV19 and TRBJ1-1; TRBD1 might be the D (5 bases). Trimming shortened V by 5 bases and J by 2 bases, and 21 bases separated the two germline ends. CDR3 length equals 17 residues. Per the germline V gene, CDR1 is LNHDA and CDR2 is SQIVND (reference sequence).

This chain links TRBV18 with TRBJ2-5; D remains unclear. Germline V lookup: CDR1 KGHSH, CDR2 LQKENI. CDR3 length: 14 residues. Trimming took 4 bases from V and 5 from J, leaving 14 bases between them. The CDR3 DNA reads TGTGCCAGCTCACGTGCCTACGATACTGAGACCCAGTACTTC. Its translation: CASSRAYDTETQYF. The full variable domain, with the rest looked up from reference TRBV18 and TRBJ2-5, is NAGVMQNPRHLVRRRGQEARLRCSPMKGHSHVYWYRQLPEEGLKFMVYLQKENIIDESGMPKERFSAEFPKEGPSILRIQQVVRGDSAAYFCASSRAYDTETQYFGPGTRLLVL.

The table lists this clone with a few counts. The CDR3 nucleotides are TGTGCCACTCTCCTCGTGCCCAATCAGCCCCAGCATTTT. Amino acids: CATLLVPNQPQHF. This chain joins TRBV2 and TRBJ1-5; unclear D gene. CDR3 size: 13 residues. Looked up from germline, CDR1 is SNHLY and CDR2 is FYNNEI. Deletions cut 10 bases from V and 3 bases from J, with 13 bases between.

This chain uses TRBV9 with TRBJ2-7; a possible D gene is TRBD1 (5 bases). The CDR3 spans 15 residues. Germline V lookup: CDR1 SGDLS, CDR2 YYNGEE. V was shortened by 3 bases and J by 4 bases, with 17 bases between the two germline ends. In DNA form, the CDR3 reads TGTGCCAGCAGCGCGTCACCACAGGTCGGGTACGAGCAGTACTTC. Residues: CASSASPQVGYEQYF.

The chain is built from TRBV5-1 and TRBJ2-3; 9 bases line up with TRBD2. V was pared by 1 base and J by 7 bases, with 7 bases of the junction left unmatched. Germline values: CDR1 SGHRS, CDR2 YFSETQ. The CDR3 spans 15 residues. The CDR3 reads CASSLSLAGSYTQYF. The CDR3 DNA follows: TGCGCCAGCAGCTTGAGTCTAGCGGGATCGTATACGCAGTATTTT.

V is TRBV14 and J is TRBJ1-2; D possibly corresponds to TRBD1 (6 bases). This CDR3 contains 13 residues. CDR1 is SGHDN and CDR2 is FVKESK in the germline V gene. Deletions cut 0 bases from V and 5 bases from J, with 7 bases between. DNA of the CDR3: TGTGCCAGCAGCCAAGACCAGGGGTATGGCTACACCTTC. It translates to CASSQDQGYGYTF.

V and J are TRBV30 and TRBJ2-7, with 10 bases aligning to TRBD1. Trimming at V came to 1 base and at J to 5 bases, leaving 2 bases not matched to a gene. CDR3 length: 13 residues. Germline CDR1 and CDR2: GTSNPN and SVGIG (reference sequence). This CDR3 is CAWSGQGANEQYF. Here the CDR3 DNA reads TGTGCCTGGAGTGGACAGGGGGCGAACGAGCAGTACTTC.

J is TRBJ2-1 and V is TRBV28; 10 bases fit TRBD2. The germline V gene encodes CDR1 MDHEN and CDR2 SYDVKM. CDR3 length: 18 amino acids. After removal of 4 bases from V and 4 bases from J, the junction contained 13 bases not matched to a gene. In nucleotides, the CDR3 is TGTGCCAGCAGTTCCTTCACGAGCGGGGGGGCCCGGTACAATGAGCAGTTCTTC. This gives the protein CASSSFTSGGARYNEQFF. The full variable domain, completed using reference TRBV28 and TRBJ2-1, is DVKVTQSSRYLVKRTGEKVFLECVQDMDHENMFWYRQDPGLGLRLIYFSYDVKMKEKGDIPEGYSVSREKKERFSLILESASTNQTSMYLCASSSFTSGGARYNEQFFGPGTRLTVL.

The chain uses TRBV20-1 and TRBJ2-3; D not certain. V was clipped by 4 bases and J by 6 bases, with 5 bases between them. Germline CDR1 reads DFQATT; CDR2 reads SNEGSKA (reference sequence). The CDR3 totals 10 residues. The CDR3 here is CSATEDTQYF. The CDR3 bases are TGCAGTGCTACCGAGGATACGCAGTATTTT.

This chain uses TRBV2 with TRBJ2-3, with D possibly being TRBD2 (5 bases). In germline, CDR1 is SNHLY, CDR2 FYNNEI. The CDR3 is made up of 14 amino acids. V dropped 7 bases and J dropped 3 bases, with 14 bases sitting between them. The CDR3 DNA reads as TGTGCCAGCAAAGGGAGCGAGAATACAGATACGCAGTATTTT. It encodes CASKGSENTDTQYF.

The chain joins TRBV9 to TRBJ2-1; 8 bases line up with TRBD1. There are 17 residues in the CDR3. V dropped 3 bases and J dropped 3; count of bases not matched to a gene: 11. CDR1 and CDR2 from the germline V gene are SGDLS and YYNGEE. CDR3 in DNA: TGTGCCAGCAGCGCTGGACAGGGACGTTCCTACTACAATGAGCAGTTCTTC. Translating gives CASSAGQGRSYYNEQFF. The entire variable domain, with the rest obtained from reference TRBV9 and TRBJ2-1, is as follows: DSGVTQTPKHLITATGQRVTLRCSPRSGDLSVYWYQQSLDQGLQFLIQYYNGEERAKGNILERFSAQQFPDLHSELNLSSLELGDSALYFCASSAGQGRSYYNEQFFGPGTRLTVL.

The chain employs TRBV7-9 and TRBJ1-6, with D unclear. The CDR3 length is 12 residues. In germline, CDR1 is SEHNR, CDR2 FQNEAQ (reference sequence). Trimming cost V 6 bases and J 9 bases, with 9 bases left between them. CDR3 protein: CASSHPGSPLHF. CDR3 nucleotides: TGTGCCAGCAGTCACCCGGGTTCACCCCTCCACTTT.

This clone appeared a single time. The V and J genes are TRBV5-1 and TRBJ2-6, with a weak D call TRBD2 (5 bases). Trimming cost V 0 bases and J 4 bases, with 17 bases left between them. The germline V gene has CDR1 SGHRS and CDR2 YFSETQ. CDR3 length: 18 amino acids. The CDR3 DNA follows: TGCGCCAGCAGCTTGGATCCCGTGGCGGGCTCCGGGGCCAACGTCCTGACTTTC. Translated: CASSLDPVAGSGANVLTF.

The chain joins TRBV5-1 to TRBJ1-1, with 7 bases fitting TRBD1. CDR3 length: 17 residues. In germline, CDR1 is SGHRS, CDR2 YFSETQ. V trimming: 0 bases; J trimming: 0 bases; junction bases outside the gene matches: 8. CDR3 sequence: CASSLGGQLVMNTEAFF. In nucleotides, the CDR3 is TGCGCCAGCAGCTTGGGGGGACAGCTAGTTATGAACACTGAAGCTTTCTTT.

The chain couples TRBV30 to TRBJ2-5, with TRBD2 as a possible D gene (5 bases). CDR1 is GTSNPN and CDR2 is SVGIG in the germline V gene (reference sequence). V lost 1 base and J lost 4, with 10 bases in between. This CDR3 spans 13 amino acids. This CDR3 is CAWSDVGVETQYF. The DNA for the CDR3 is TGTGCCTGGAGTGACGTCGGGGTAGAGACCCAGTACTTC.

The rearrangement uses TRBV27 and TRBJ2-3; a weak D match, TRBD2 (6 bases). With 5 bases removed from V and 4 bases from J, the gap between germline ends came to 16 bases. The length of the CDR3 is 15 residues. Per germline, CDR1 MNHEY and CDR2 SMNVEV (reference sequence). The CDR3 region is CASSPLGRDSDTQYF. CDR3 coding DNA: TGTGCCAGCAGTCCACTGGGTCGGGACTCAGATACGCAGTATTTT.

This chain joins TRBV6-5 and TRBJ2-7; D uncertain. There are 14 residues in the CDR3. Germline V lookup: CDR1 MNHEY, CDR2 SVGAGI. The V and J ends lost 0 bases and 2 bases respectively, with 8 bases between them. The CDR3 loop reads CASSYSWSPYEQYF. The CDR3 nucleotides read TGTGCCAGCAGTTACTCGTGGTCCCCCTACGAGCAGTACTTC.

This sequence joins TRBV6-5 and TRBJ1-4; tentative D call: TRBD1 (5 bases). CDR1 is MNHEY and CDR2 is SVGAGI in the germline V gene. Trimming took 7 bases from V and 3 from J, leaving 12 bases between them. The CDR3 extends over 14 amino acids. The CDR3 DNA is TGTGCCAGCAAAGCCGGGACCTCTAATGAAAAACTGTTTTTT. Translation: CASKAGTSNEKLFF.

This chain uses TRBV9 with TRBJ1-1; 7 bases line up with TRBD1. Germline assignment: CDR1 SGDLS and CDR2 YYNGEE. The V gene end was trimmed by 4 bases and the J gene end by 1 base; junction bases not matched to a gene: 7. This CDR3 contains 15 residues. The DNA for the CDR3 is TGTGCCAGCAGCCCCCCCGGGACAGCGAACACTGAAGCTTTCTTT. It encodes CASSPPGTANTEAFF.

The rearrangement joins TRBV6-1 to TRBJ1-6; no firm D call. Between the trimmed V and J ends, which lost 11 bases and 10 bases, there was a span of 18 bases. The CDR3 totals 13 residues. From germline, CDR1 is MNHNS and CDR2 SASEGT. The chain's CDR3 is CASWERVESPLHF. CDR3 nucleotides: TGTGCCTCCTGGGAGAGGGTAGAATCACCCCTCCACTTT.

The rearrangement joins TRBV30 to TRBJ2-1, with D hard to call. Trimming pared 3 bases from V and 0 bases from J, leaving 12 bases between. Germline lookup yields CDR1 GTSNPN and CDR2 SVGIG (reference sequence). This CDR3 contains 15 residues. The CDR3 here is CAWRRLESSYNEQFF. The CDR3 nucleotides are TGTGCCTGGAGGCGTTTGGAGAGCTCCTACAATGAGCAGTTCTTC.

The CDR3 here is CASSPPSQGNEKLFF. CDR3 DNA sequence: TGTGCCAGCTCACCACCTTCCCAGGGAAATGAAAAACTGTTTTTT. This chain joins TRBV18 and TRBJ1-4; TRBD1 might be the D (5 bases). In germline, CDR1 is KGHSH, CDR2 LQKENI. The CDR3 sequence is 15 residues long. V was trimmed by 0 bases and J by 5 bases, leaving 10 bases between them. Together with reference TRBV18 and TRBJ1-4, the CDR3 gives the full variable domain: NAGVMQNPRHLVRRRGQEARLRCSPMKGHSHVYWYRQLPEEGLKFMVYLQKENIIDESGMPKERFSAEFPKEGPSILRIQQVVRGDSAAYFCASSPPSQGNEKLFFGSGTQLSVL.

This chain joins TRBV6-1 and TRBJ1-2; 9 bases are shared with TRBD1. The V and J ends lost 8 bases and 4 bases, in that order; junction bases with no gene match: 5. Germline V gene data show CDR1 as MNHNS and CDR2 as SASEGT. The CDR3 has 13 amino acids. The CDR3: CASGTGKTYGYTF. Here the CDR3 DNA reads TGTGCCAGCGGGACAGGGAAGACCTATGGCTACACCTTC.

The chain carries TRBV5-6 and TRBJ2-1; tentative D call: TRBD1 (6 bases). Looked up from germline, CDR1 is SGHDT and CDR2 is YYEEEE. The CDR3 contains 14 residues. The V end was cut by 2 bases, the J end by 5 bases, with 11 bases between. The CDR3 loop is CASSLVDRDNEQFF. The CDR3, as DNA: TGTGCCAGCAGCTTAGTGGACAGAGACAATGAGCAGTTCTTC.

The chain uses TRBV19 and TRBJ2-2; TRBD2 is a possible D gene (7 bases). The CDR3 has 15 residues. The V gene lost 9 bases and the J gene lost 1 base, with 15 bases spanning the gap. Looked up from germline, CDR1 is LNHDA and CDR2 is SQIVND (reference sequence). CDR3 nucleotide sequence: TGTGCCAGCCGCCTGGGGGGGCTGAACACCGGGGAGCTGTTTTTT. Its translation: CASRLGGLNTGELFF.

The chain joins TRBV6-5 to TRBJ2-2; the D is unclear. The CDR3 runs to 11 residues. Trimming left V 6 bases short and J 4 bases short, with 3 bases between. The V gene's germline CDR1 is MNHEY and CDR2 SVGAGI. Here the CDR3 reads CASSITGELFF. The CDR3 DNA reads TGTGCCAGCAGCATCACCGGGGAGCTGTTTTTT.

The chain uses TRBV6-1 and TRBJ2-1, with a possible D match to TRBD1 (6 bases). V lost 2 bases to trimming and J lost 10 bases, with 12 bases between them. The CDR3 is made up of 13 amino acids. Germline V gene sequence: CDR1 MNHNS, CDR2 SASEGT. The CDR3 loop reads CASSERHRDEQFF. Written as DNA, the CDR3 is TGTGCCAGCAGTGAACGCCACAGGGACGAGCAGTTCTTC.

The sample holds one count of this clone. The CDR3 bases are TGTGCCAGCAGTTTTACATGGGTGGGGAATCGAGAGACCCAGTACTTC. This encodes CASSFTWVGNRETQYF. J is TRBJ2-5 and V is TRBV27; D unresolved. The germline V gene encodes CDR1 MNHEY and CDR2 SMNVEV (reference sequence). V was cut by 3 bases and J by 4 bases, with 18 bases left in between. CDR3 length equals 16 residues.

A remark on this clone: Other DNA variants within this sample encode the same CDR3. V usage is TRBV11-1 and J usage is TRBJ2-7; D uncertain. Trimming left V 2 bases short and J 1 base short, with 3 bases between. Germline CDR1 reads SGHAT; CDR2 reads FQDESV (reference sequence). CDR3 length: 12 amino acids. The chain's CDR3 is CASSLYSYEQYF. The CDR3 coding sequence is TGTGCCAGCAGCTTATATTCCTACGAGCAGTACTTC.

The chain joins TRBV10-3 to TRBJ2-2; 8 bases align to TRBD2. CDR1 is ENHRY, CDR2 SYGVKD, per germline. The CDR3 has 15 residues. V lost 0 bases, J lost 7 bases, and 4 bases stayed unmatched. The CDR3 sequence is CAISESAGGVGELFF. In nucleotides, the CDR3 is TGTGCCATCAGTGAGTCGGCGGGAGGCGTCGGGGAGCTGTTTTTT.